Listed below are T cell receptor beta chains from one sample, sequenced in a study of T cell responses to AZD1222 COVID-19 vaccine. Sequenced by immunoSEQ multiplex PCR; TCRdb stores in-frame clones only, minus some. Of about 110,000 clones listed, just over 90% are singletons. The sequencing here drew on peripheral blood, taken 28 days after the second AZD1222 dose. The receptor set was obtained from an adult who received the AZD1222 COVID-19 vaccine. Each CDR3 is given with its conserved first and last residue. D genes are given only for firm matches.

D gene	V gene	J gene	CDR3 protein	CDR3 DNA
TRBD2	TRBV7-8	TRBJ2-2	CASSWDGGSTGELFF	TGTGCCAGCAGCTGGGACGGGGGGAGCACCGGGGAGCTGTTTTTT
NA	TRBV13	TRBJ1-1	CASSSGRAANTEAFF	TGTGCCAGCAGCTCCGGGAGGGCCGCGAACACTGAAGCTTTCTTT
NA	TRBV21-1	TRBJ2-7	CASSKRAVSYEQYF	TGTGCCAGCAGCAAAAGGGCAGTGTCCTACGAGCAGTACTTC
NA	TRBV28	TRBJ1-5	CASSSGSNQPQHF	TGTGCCAGCAGTTCAGGGTCCAATCAGCCCCAGCATTTT
NA	TRBV5-1	TRBJ2-1	CASSENRNEQFF	TGCGCCAGCAGCGAGAACCGAAATGAGCAGTTCTTC
NA	TRBV23-1	TRBJ2-1	CASSHCRRGVLRRKYYNEQFF	TGCGCCAGCAGTCACTGTAGGAGGGGTGTCCTGAGACGCAAATATTACAATGAGCAGTTCTTC
TRBD2	TRBV5-1	TRBJ2-1	CASSPQSGGVYNEQFF	TGCGCCAGCAGCCCCCAAAGCGGGGGGGTTTACAATGAGCAGTTCTTC
NA	TRBV10-1	TRBJ1-1	CASSERGMNTEAFF	TGCGCCAGCAGTGAGAGGGGAATGAACACTGAAGCTTTCTTT
NA	TRBV5-1	TRBJ2-3	CASSTERDTQYF	TGCGCCAGCAGCACTGAGAGGGATACGCAGTATTTT
TRBD2	TRBV4-3	TRBJ2-1	CASSQYTTSGRNEQFF	TGCGCCAGCAGCCAATACACGACTAGCGGGAGAAATGAGCAGTTCTTC
TRBD1	TRBV28	TRBJ1-4	CASSWGTENEKLFF	TGTGCCAGCAGTTGGGGGACAGAGAATGAAAAACTGTTTTTT
TRBD2	TRBV6-4	TRBJ2-1	CASSDASGGANEQFF	TGTGCCAGCAGTGACGCTAGCGGGGGGGCCAATGAGCAGTTCTTC
TRBD1	TRBV24-1	TRBJ1-1	CATSDLTGVVGEAFF	TGTGCCACCAGTGATCTGACAGGGGTTGTCGGTGAAGCTTTCTTT
NA	TRBV6-5	TRBJ1-3	CARGQMDSGNTIYF	TGTGCCAGAGGGCAGATGGACTCTGGAAACACCATATATTTT
TRBD2	TRBV11-2	TRBJ2-3	CASSSLAGDTDTQYF	TGTGCCAGCAGCTCACTAGCGGGGGACACAGATACGCAGTATTTT
NA	TRBV5-1	TRBJ2-7	CASSYVGISYEQYF	TGCGCCAGCAGCTACGTAGGGATCTCCTACGAGCAGTACTTC
NA	TRBV5-4	TRBJ1-5	CASSDGAYQPQHF	TGTGCCAGTTCAGACGGAGCGTATCAGCCCCAGCATTTT
NA	TRBV6-5	TRBJ1-1	CASSGKDLNTEAFF	TGTGCCAGCAGCGGGAAGGATTTGAACACTGAAGCTTTCTTT
NA	TRBV5-6	TRBJ2-7	CASSLQGISHEQYF	TGTGCCAGCAGCTTACAGGGAATCTCCCACGAGCAGTACTTC
NA	TRBV11-2	TRBJ1-1	CASSPMRGTEAFF	TGTGCCAGCAGCCCGATGAGGGGCACTGAAGCTTTCTTT
NA	TRBV4-1	TRBJ1-1	CASSNSISENTEAFF	TGCGCCAGCAGCAACTCCATCAGTGAGAACACTGAAGCTTTCTTT
NA	TRBV2	TRBJ1-2	CASSERGGVARYGYTF	TGTGCCAGCAGTGAACGGGGAGGTGTCGCTAGGTATGGCTACACCTTC
NA	TRBV21-1	TRBJ2-2	CASSRQGSHTGELFF	TGTGCCAGCAGCCGACAGGGATCTCACACCGGGGAGCTGTTTTTT